The sequence of this T cell receptor (beta chain) was determined in a study of blood T cells in healthy people across ages. Study results and limitations: Without sorted subsets, naive and antigen-experienced compartments could not be conclusively compared. Naive CD4+ cell counts and diversity both ran higher in long-lived than in aged donors. TCR beta diversity correlated strongly with naive T cell percentage.

The use of a sample-barcoded 5' primer and a J-beta primer mix characterized a second PCR of 7 to 11 cycles. MiXCR, applied by TCRdb to the 5' RACE reads, yields one record per CDR3 protein. This sample yields hundreds of thousands of distinct CDR3 sequences, of which 40% to 50% are seen a single time; roughly 19% belongs to the top ten. On this clonotype: Its specificity is not known.

The CDR3 consists of 15 residues. V lost 1 base to trimming and J lost 0 bases, with 7 bases between them. The V gene's germline CDR1 is SEHNR and CDR2 FQNEAQ (reference sequence). Sequencing was performed on blood. This receptor was obtained from a man in his sixties in good health. The J gene is TRBJ2-1, the V gene TRBV7-9, with D unclear. The CDR3 spells CASSLVRPSYNEQFF. In DNA, the CDR3 is TGTGCCAGCAGCTTAGTAAGGCCCTCCTACAATGAGCAGTTCTTC.